The 10 T cell receptor beta chains below were found in one sample sequenced in a study of cytomegalovirus exposure and HLA in healthy donors. The repertoire was sequenced with immunoSEQ multiplex PCR; TCRdb's copy has only in-frame clones and lacks some. The sample shows 150,000 to 180,000 clones, 80% to 90% of them seen only once. The sample taken for sequencing was PBMCs. Receptors originate from a man aged 18 to 30 in good health and CMV-seropositive.

The chain combines TRBV7-3 with TRBJ1-2; 9 positions match TRBD1. The germline CDR1 and CDR2 sequences are SGHTA and FQGTGA. The CDR3 is made up of 13 amino acids. Trimming took 4 bases from V and 8 from J; bases not matched to a gene: 5. CDR3 nucleotide sequence: TGTGCCAGCAGCTCCGACAGGGGGTGGGGCTACACCTTC. It translates to CASSSDRGWGYTF.

This clone has a handful of counts. This chain's CDR3 is CASSYGRNTEAFF. The CDR3 DNA sequence: TGTGCCAGCAGTTACGGCAGAAACACTGAAGCTTTCTTT. The chain links TRBV6-6 to TRBJ1-1; D is unclear. The CDR3 totals 13 residues. The V gene lost 2 bases and the J gene lost 2 bases, with 6 bases spanning the gap. Germline V gives CDR1 MNHNY, CDR2 SVGAGI (reference sequence).

The rearrangement joins TRBV19 to TRBJ2-2; 10 positions agree with TRBD1. There are 14 residues in the CDR3. The germline gives CDR1 LNHDA, CDR2 SQIVND (reference sequence). Trimming took 6 bases from V and 4 from J; bases not matched to a gene: 2. The CDR3 spells CASRWTGGTGELFF. In DNA, the CDR3 is TGTGCCAGTAGGTGGACAGGGGGCACCGGGGAGCTGTTTTTT.

The CDR3 DNA follows: TGTGCCAGCAGCTTAATAGCGGGAGTTGGCGAGCAGTACTTC. Its translation: CASSLIAGVGEQYF. V and J are TRBV7-9 and TRBJ2-7, with 9 bases lining up with TRBD2. The CDR3 has 14 amino acids. Trimming removed 2 bases from V and 6 bases from J; junction bases left unmatched: 5. Germline values: CDR1 SEHNR, CDR2 FQNEAQ (reference sequence).

V and J are TRBV10-3 and TRBJ2-3, with TRBD2 identical over 8 bases. V shed 2 bases and J 2 bases; nucleotides not matched to a gene: 3. The CDR3 length is 15 residues. From germline, CDR1 is ENHRY and CDR2 SYGVKD. The CDR3 reads CAISEHGGDTDTQYF. The CDR3 DNA follows: TGTGCCATCAGTGAGCACGGGGGGGACACAGATACGCAGTATTTT.

The chain links TRBV9 to TRBJ2-7; tentatively, D is TRBD1 (6 bases). This CDR3 is built from 15 residues. Germline CDR1 reads SGDLS; CDR2 reads YYNGEE. Trimming removed 1 base from V and 2 bases from J, with 13 bases in between. The CDR3 DNA is TGTGCCAGCAGCGTACGATCCGGGACACCCTACGAGCAGTACTTC. Protein sequence: CASSVRSGTPYEQYF.

The chain recombines TRBV19 with TRBJ2-1, with 12 bases that match TRBD2. Germline loops: CDR1 LNHDA, CDR2 SQIVND (reference sequence). The CDR3 extends over 13 amino acids. With 5 bases clipped from V and 9 bases from J, the junction kept 2 bases outside the gene matches. The CDR3 spells CASSRGLAGEQFF. As DNA, the CDR3 is TGTGCCAGTAGTCGGGGACTAGCGGGTGAGCAGTTCTTC.

This chain uses TRBV5-1 with TRBJ2-1, with TRBD1 matching 9 bases. Trimming took 0 bases from V and 8 from J; bases not matched to a gene: 6. Germline V gene data show CDR1 as SGHRS and CDR2 as YFSETQ. The CDR3 spans 15 residues. The CDR3 coding sequence is TGCGCCAGCAGCTTGGCCCCGGACAGGGGTTATGAGCAGTTCTTC. It codes for CASSLAPDRGYEQFF.

This clone was detected once. J is TRBJ1-2 and V is TRBV6-5; D is undetermined. Germline values: CDR1 MNHEY, CDR2 SVGAGI. V lost 0 bases to trimming and J lost 4 bases, with 12 bases between them. This CDR3 has 15 residues. CDR3 DNA sequence: TGTGCCAGCAGTTACTCGAGAACGGTGCCCTATGGCTACACCTTC. Its protein product is CASSYSRTVPYGYTF.

The chain has TRBV30 and TRBJ2-7; 8 positions agree with TRBD1. The CDR3 totals 14 residues. V gave up 1 base and J gave up 4 bases; unmatched junction bases: 6. The germline CDR1 and CDR2 sequences are GTSNPN and SVGIG (reference sequence). This chain's CDR3 is CAWSDQGALYEQYF. CDR3 nucleotide sequence: TGTGCCTGGAGTGATCAGGGGGCCCTTTACGAGCAGTACTTC.